The 24 T cell receptor beta chains below all came from one sample that was sequenced in a study of T cell responses to AZD1222 COVID-19 vaccine. Sequencing used immunoSEQ multiplex PCR; TCRdb keeps in-frame clones, though not all of them. The sample shows about 99,000 clones, 87% of them seen only once. Sequences were derived from peripheral blood, sampled on day 0 of AZD1222 vaccination. The source of these receptors is an adult in good health.

The gene calls are TRBV5-4 and TRBJ2-1; 11 bases agree with TRBD2. The CDR3 sequence is 14 residues long. Germline assignment: CDR1 SGHNT and CDR2 YYREEE (reference sequence). Losses at the gene ends were 4 bases for V and 11 bases for J; bases not matched to a gene: 8. Written as DNA, the CDR3 is TGTGCCAGCAGCGCAGGTGCTAGCGGGGGGAAGCAGTTCTTC. The encoded protein is CASSAGASGGKQFF.

V and J are TRBV7-8 and TRBJ1-5, with D hard to call. The CDR3 consists of 15 residues. Trimming pared 0 bases from V and 3 bases from J, leaving 9 bases between. CDR1 is SGHVS, CDR2 FQNEAQ, per germline. The CDR3 sequence is CASSLAAGLNQPQHF. DNA for the CDR3: TGTGCCAGCAGCTTAGCTGCAGGCCTCAATCAGCCCCAGCATTTT.

V is TRBV11-1 and J is TRBJ1-6, with D maybe TRBD1 (5 bases). The length of the CDR3 is 14 residues. Germline-derived CDR1 and CDR2 are SGHAT and FQDESV (reference sequence). Trimming left V 3 bases short and J 7 bases short, with 10 bases between. The CDR3 sequence: CASSFGTENSPLHF. The CDR3 nucleotides read TGTGCCAGCAGCTTTGGGACGGAGAATTCACCCCTCCACTTT.

The gene calls are TRBV20-1 and TRBJ1-2, with D perhaps matching TRBD1 (5 bases). Between the trimmed V and J ends, which lost 3 bases and 7 bases, there was a span of 18 bases. Germline-derived CDR1 and CDR2 are DFQATT and SNEGSKA (reference sequence). The CDR3 is made up of 14 amino acids. DNA for the CDR3: TGCAGTGCTAGTCAAGATCGCGGGGCTAGTGGCTACACCTTC. Amino acids: CSASQDRGASGYTF.

The chain links TRBV2 to TRBJ2-7; D tentatively fits TRBD1 or TRBD2 (5 bases each). From germline, CDR1 is SNHLY and CDR2 FYNNEI. This CDR3 comprises 14 residues. Deletions cut 5 bases from V and 0 bases from J, with 11 bases between. DNA of the CDR3: TGTGCCAGCAGTCGGGACCGGAGCTCCTACGAGCAGTACTTC. This translates into CASSRDRSSYEQYF.

The chain is built from TRBV18 and TRBJ2-6, with no clear D. This CDR3 comprises 17 residues. Germline CDR1 and CDR2: KGHSH and LQKENI. Deletions cut 2 bases from V and 0 bases from J, with 11 bases between. The CDR3 DNA reads TGTGCCAGCTCACCAAACGGACGTTCCTCTGGGGCCAACGTCCTGACTTTC. Its protein is CASSPNGRSSGANVLTF. The entire variable domain, with the rest obtained from reference TRBV18 and TRBJ2-6, is as follows: NAGVMQNPRHLVRRRGQEARLRCSPMKGHSHVYWYRQLPEEGLKFMVYLQKENIIDESGMPKERFSAEFPKEGPSILRIQQVVRGDSAAYFCASSPNGRSSGANVLTFGAGSRLTVL.

CDR3 protein: CASSRPTDTQYF. CDR3 sequence (DNA): TGTGCCAGCTCACGACCCACAGATACGCAGTATTTT. V gene TRBV18 combines with J gene TRBJ2-3; D remains unclear. The length of the CDR3 is 12 residues. Between the trimmed V and J ends, which lost 4 bases and 2 bases, there was a span of 4 bases. Per the germline V gene, CDR1 is KGHSH and CDR2 is LQKENI.

Worth noting for this clone: The junction does not match germline at one end; this may be a read error. This sequence joins TRBV5-1 and TRBJ1-4, with a possible D match to TRBD1 (6 bases). The CDR3 is 11 residues long. The germline gives CDR1 SGHRS, CDR2 YFSETQ. The CDR3 DNA follows: TGTGCCAGCAGCTCCGGACAGAAACTGTTTTTT. It yields the protein CASSSGQKLFF. The full variable domain, in which reference TRBV5-1 and TRBJ1-4 provide the parts outside the CDR3, is KAGVTQTPRYLIKTRGQQVTLSCSPISGHRSVSWYQQTPGQGLQFLFEYFSETQRNKGNFPGRFSGRQFSNSRSEMNVSTLELGDSALYLCASSSGQKLFFGSGTQLSVL.

The genes are TRBV4-3 and TRBJ1-1; 8 nucleotides align to TRBD1. Per the germline V gene, CDR1 is LGHNA and CDR2 is YSLEER. The CDR3 is 15 amino acids. J gave up 5 bases and V 0 bases, and 5 bases lay outside the gene matches. CDR3 loop: CASSQDYRGWTEAFF. The CDR3 DNA follows: TGCGCCAGCAGCCAAGATTACAGGGGGTGGACTGAAGCTTTCTTT.

CDR3 loop: CASSLLAGGSGIGELFF. The CDR3 DNA sequence: TGTGCCAGCAGCCTACTAGCGGGAGGGTCTGGGATCGGGGAGCTGTTTTTT. This chain links TRBV9 with TRBJ2-2; TRBD2 agrees at 13 bases. Germline loops: CDR1 SGDLS, CDR2 YYNGEE. The CDR3 loop spans 17 amino acids. The V segment lost 4 bases and the J segment 7 bases; nucleotides outside the gene matches: 10.

This clone was detected a few times. The V call is TRBV25-1, the J call TRBJ1-2; D unclear. Germline loops: CDR1 MGHDK, CDR2 SYGVNS. V was pared by 5 bases and J by 8 bases, with 15 bases between. The CDR3 sequence is 13 residues long. The CDR3 loop is CASSHSGPSGYTF. As DNA, the CDR3 is TGTGCCAGCAGTCATTCTGGCCCTTCCGGCTACACCTTC.

The chain couples TRBV10-3 to TRBJ2-7; TRBD2 matches 8 bases. Germline V gene sequence: CDR1 ENHRY, CDR2 SYGVKD. The CDR3 totals 16 residues. The V gene end was trimmed by 3 bases and the J gene end by 2 bases; junction bases not matched to a gene: 9. CDR3 nucleotide sequence: TGTGCCATCAGTGACGGTTCGGGGGGGACGACCTACGAGCAGTACTTC. Amino acid sequence: CAISDGSGGTTYEQYF.

The chain joins TRBV7-8 to TRBJ2-5; the D gene is possibly TRBD2 (5 bases). CDR1 and CDR2 (germline): SGHVS, FQNEAQ. This CDR3 has 14 residues. V was shortened by 5 bases and J by 4 bases, with 14 bases between the two germline ends. This CDR3 is CASSPGGRLETQYF. The CDR3 nucleotides are TGTGCCAGCAGCCCTGGCGGGCGGTTAGAGACCCAGTACTTC.

This clone is a singleton in its sample. This chain connects TRBV19 to TRBJ1-5, with a tentative D call TRBD1 (6 bases). The CDR3 covers 16 residues. The germline gives CDR1 LNHDA, CDR2 SQIVND (reference sequence). V was shortened by 4 bases and J by 4 bases, with 17 bases between the two germline ends. This CDR3 reads CASSTRRTAPNQPQHF. In nucleotides, the CDR3 is TGTGCCAGTAGTACCCGCCGGACAGCGCCTAATCAGCCCCAGCATTTT.

This clone showed up just a few times. The chain employs TRBV6-5 and TRBJ2-7, with a tentative D call TRBD1 (5 bases). V lost 5 bases and J lost 5, with 16 bases in between. In germline, CDR1 is MNHEY, CDR2 SVGAGI. The CDR3 is made up of 14 amino acids. The CDR3 DNA is TGTGCCAGCAGTCCGGACCAAGGGGAAGACGAGCAGTACTTC. Translated, it gives CASSPDQGEDEQYF.

This CDR3 reads CASKGQGHGNQPQHF. CDR3 sequence (DNA): TGTGCCAGTAAGGGACAGGGGCATGGTAATCAGCCCCAGCATTTT. The chain employs TRBV19 and TRBJ1-5, with 10 bases that match TRBD1. This CDR3 region has 15 residues. Trimming cost V 7 bases and J 4 bases; bases outside gene matches: 7. Germline assignment: CDR1 LNHDA and CDR2 SQIVND (reference sequence). The full variable domain, in which reference TRBV19 and TRBJ1-5 provide the parts outside the CDR3, is DGGITQSPKYLFRKEGQNVTLSCEQNLNHDAMYWYRQDPGQGLRLIYYSQIVNDFQKGDIAEGYSVSREKKESFPLTVTSAQKNPTAFYLCASKGQGHGNQPQHFGDGTRLSIL.

The chain carries TRBV19 and TRBJ1-2; no clear D. The ends were cut back, 7 bases at V and 1 base at J, with 13 bases in the middle. Germline V gene data show CDR1 as LNHDA and CDR2 as SQIVND (reference sequence). This CDR3 has 14 residues. The CDR3 is CASTNSDGNYGYTF. The CDR3 bases are TGTGCCAGTACCAACTCGGACGGTAACTATGGCTACACCTTC. The full variable domain, completed using reference TRBV19 and TRBJ1-2, is DGGITQSPKYLFRKEGQNVTLSCEQNLNHDAMYWYRQDPGQGLRLIYYSQIVNDFQKGDIAEGYSVSREKKESFPLTVTSAQKNPTAFYLCASTNSDGNYGYTFGSGTRLTVV.

J is TRBJ1-2 and V is TRBV29-1; TRBD1 aligns across 8 bases. CDR1 and CDR2 (germline): SQVTM, ANQGSEA. The CDR3 covers 13 residues. Losses at the gene ends were 7 bases for V and 8 bases for J; bases not matched to a gene: 12. CDR3 DNA: TGCAGCGGATGGACAGGGAAGGTAAAAGGCTACACCTTC. This sequence encodes CSGWTGKVKGYTF.

Notes on this clone: One end of the junction is discordant with germline, which a read error may explain. This chain joins TRBV5-1 and TRBJ1-2; 9 nucleotides line up with TRBD1. Germline V gives CDR1 SGHRS, CDR2 YFSETQ. The CDR3 extends over 15 amino acids. CDR3 sequence: CASSWMDRGSKGYTF. The CDR3 bases are TGTGCCAGCAGCTGGATGGACAGGGGATCTAAAGGCTACACCTTC.

The count of this clone is one. Mismatch with germline at one junction end may stem from a read error. J is TRBJ2-3 and V is TRBV5-1; D is perhaps TRBD1 (6 bases). This CDR3 is 15 amino acids long. Germline V gene data show CDR1 as SGHRS and CDR2 as YFSETQ. CDR3 amino acids: CASSLRQVGTDTQYF. In nucleotides, the CDR3 is TGTGCCAGCAGCTTGAGACAGGTTGGGACAGATACGCAGTATTTT.

The DNA of the CDR3 is TGTGCCATCAGTTTAGACGGGAGCAATCAGCCCCAGCATTTT. Amino acid sequence: CAISLDGSNQPQHF. V is TRBV10-3 and J is TRBJ1-5; D is ambiguous. Trimming removed 5 bases from V and 1 base from J, with 9 bases in between. This CDR3 is built from 14 residues. Germline CDR1 reads ENHRY; CDR2 reads SYGVKD.

In DNA form, the CDR3 reads TGTGCCAGCATGGTCACTGGAAACACCATATATTTT. Amino acid sequence: CASMVTGNTIYF. This chain uses TRBV2 with TRBJ1-3; D gene unclear. The CDR3 is 12 amino acids. Trimming left V 7 bases short and J 2 bases short, with 6 bases between. Germline V lookup: CDR1 SNHLY, CDR2 FYNNEI. Filled out from reference TRBV2 and TRBJ1-3, the complete variable domain reads EPEVTQTPSHQVTQMGQEVILRCVPISNHLYFYWYRQILGQKVEFLVSFYNNEISEKSEIFDDQFSVERPDGSNFTLKIRSTKLEDSAMYFCASMVTGNTIYFGEGSWLTVV.

The chain has TRBV7-8 and TRBJ2-1, with TRBD2 matching over 8 bases. The V gene's germline CDR1 is SGHVS and CDR2 FQNEAQ. V lost 4 bases and J lost 4; bases outside the gene matches: 9. This CDR3 has 16 amino acids. DNA of the CDR3: TGTGCCAGCAGCTCATTCAACAGCGGGGGTTACAATGAGCAGTTCTTC. It yields the protein CASSSFNSGGYNEQFF.

This chain joins TRBV2 and TRBJ1-2; perhaps TRBD1 as D (5 bases). This CDR3 region has 12 residues. The V end lost 8 bases, the J end lost 6 bases, and 13 bases lay between the germline ends. CDR1 is SNHLY, CDR2 FYNNEI, per germline. The CDR3 coding sequence is TGTGCCAGCGCCAATTGGGGGAATGGCTACACCTTC. Encoded protein: CASANWGNGYTF.